These T cell receptor beta chains were read from a single sample in a study of blood T cell repertoires in COVID-19. Profiled with immunoSEQ multiplex PCR; TCRdb holds only in-frame clones, not every one. The sample includes around 110,000 clones, about 89% of them seen just once. Sequences were obtained from peripheral blood. These receptors were obtained from a woman aged 25 to 39 with acute or convalescent COVID-19. Both conserved end residues are part of each CDR3. A D gene is named only where the DNA matches it firmly. The size entry is marked missing in some rows and otherwise reads once, few, many or a size class.

j_gene | abundance | v_gene | d_gene | CDR3nt | CDR3aa
TRBJ2-5 | . | TRBV24-1 | . | TGTGCCACCAGTGCTGAACGGGTCGGAGGGGAGACCCAGTACTTC | CATSAERVGGETQYF
TRBJ2-1 | . | TRBV7-2 | TRBD2 | TGTGCCAGCAGCTTGCGGACTAGCGGGAGCTCCTACAATGAGCAGTTCTTC | CASSLRTSGSSYNEQFF
TRBJ1-1 | . | TRBV7-6 | . | TGTGCCAGCAGCCCAGGGGAATTGGGGACTGAAGCTTTCTTT | CASSPGELGTEAFF
TRBJ2-5 | . | TRBV7-2 | TRBD1 | TGTGCCAGCAGCGGTCGGACAGGGGAAGAGACCCAGTACTTC | CASSGRTGEETQYF
TRBJ2-1 | . | TRBV9 | . | TGTGCCAGCAGCGAGCGAGGCGGAGGGATCGATGAGCAGTTCTTC | CASSERGGGIDEQFF
TRBJ2-5 | . | TRBV19 | TRBD2 | TGTGCCAGTAGTGCGTCTAGCGGGTGGGGAGAGACCCAGTACTTC | CASSASSGWGETQYF
TRBJ2-4 | . | TRBV4-1 | TRBD2 | TGCGCCAGCAGCCACCATCAGGGACTAGCGGGGGGGAGATCCAAAAACATTCAGTACTTC | CASSHHQGLAGGRSKNIQYF
TRBJ2-1 | . | TRBV5-1 | TRBD2 | TGCGCCAGCAGCTTAGCGGGGGACTCCTACAATGAGCAGTTCTTC | CASSLAGDSYNEQFF
TRBJ2-7 | . | TRBV25-1 | . | TGTGCCAGCAGTGAATCCGGTGTCGGGTACGAGCAGTACTTC | CASSESGVGYEQYF
TRBJ2-1 | . | TRBV7-3 | TRBD2 | TGTGCCAGCAGCTTAGCGGGGGGGACCTACAATGAGCAGTTCTTC | CASSLAGGTYNEQFF
TRBJ1-1 | . | TRBV5-4 | TRBD1 | TGTGCCAGCAGCGACCCTAGGACAGGGGCGAACACTGAAGCTTTCTTT | CASSDPRTGANTEAFF
TRBJ1-1 | once | TRBV7-3 | . | TGTGCCAGCAGCCCAGGGGTTTCGAACACTGAAGCTTTCTTT | CASSPGVSNTEAFF
TRBJ2-3 | . | TRBV11-3 | . | TGTGCCAGCAGCTTAGGAACTAGCCGCACAGATACGCAGTATTTT | CASSLGTSRTDTQYF
TRBJ2-5 | . | TRBV19 | TRBD2 | TGTGCCAGTAGTATAATCGGTAGCGGGGCCCAAGAGACCCAGTACTTC | CASSIIGSGAQETQYF
TRBJ2-7 | . | TRBV28 | TRBD1 | TGTGCCAGCCAGACACCGGGACAGACCTACGAGCAGTACTTC | CASQTPGQTYEQYF
TRBJ2-5 | . | TRBV4-3 | TRBD2 | TGCGCCAGCAGCCAAGAGTTCAGCGGGGTGCGAGAGACCCAGTACTTC | CASSQEFSGVRETQYF
TRBJ1-1 | . | TRBV5-1 | . | TGCGCCAGCAGCGGTTACGGGACACTGAACACTGAAGCTTTCTTT | CASSGYGTLNTEAFF
TRBJ1-1 | few | TRBV5-1 | TRBD1 | TGCGCCAGCAGCGCACCAGGGGGCTGGACTGAAGCTTTCTTT | CASSAPGGWTEAFF
TRBJ2-1 | . | TRBV19 | TRBD2 | TGTGCCAGTAGTAGGACTAGCGGAGTTAGCTCCTACAATGAGCAGTTCTTC | CASSRTSGVSSYNEQFF
TRBJ2-5 | . | TRBV4-1 | TRBD2 | TGCGCCAGCAGCCATCCGGGGCTAGCGGGGGACCAAGAGACCCAGTACTTC | CASSHPGLAGDQETQYF
TRBJ2-3 | . | TRBV7-2 | TRBD2 | TGTGCCAGCAGCTTTAGCGGGGGGGCCTACGGACGCGCCACAGATACGCAGTATTTT | CASSFSGGAYGRATDTQYF
TRBJ1-1 | . | TRBV19 | TRBD1 | TGTGCCAGTAGTACCCCTCTTGGGACAGGGACCGGAGCTTTCTTT | CASSTPLGTGTGAFF
TRBJ2-1 | . | TRBV10-2 | . | TGCGCCAGCAGTGTACTAGCTTTTAAAGAGCAGTTCTTC | CASSVLAFKEQFF
TRBJ2-7 | few | TRBV12-1 | . | TGTGCCAGCAGCTCAAGGGAGAAAGTGCCCTACGAGCAGTACTTC | CASSSREKVPYEQYF
TRBJ2-1 | . | TRBV4-3 | TRBD2 | TGCGCCAGCAGCCGGGATCCGGGACTAGCGAGTTACAATGAGCAGTTCTTC | CASSRDPGLASYNEQFF
TRBJ1-3 | . | TRBV6-6 | . | TGTGCCAGCAGGCGCGCACAGGGCTCCGGAAACACCATATATTTT | CASRRAQGSGNTIYF
TRBJ1-1 | . | TRBV7-9 | TRBD1 | TGTGCCAGTAGTCCGGGACAGGGCACTGAAGCTTTCTTT | CASSPGQGTEAFF
TRBJ1-4 | . | TRBV5-1 | . | TGCGCCAGCAGCTTCGGAGGTAGTAATGAAAAACTGTTTTTT | CASSFGGSNEKLFF
TRBJ1-6 | . | TRBV4-2 | . | TGTGCCAGCAGCCAAGTTACAGGCACGGGTTCACCCCTCCACTTT | CASSQVTGTGSPLHF
TRBJ2-7 | . | TRBV4-1 | TRBD1 | TGCGCCAGCAGCCAACCAGGGGGCCGCGACGAGCAGTACTTC | CASSQPGGRDEQYF
TRBJ1-2 | . | TRBV27 | . | TGTGCCAGCAGTTTAACTCGGGACTATGGCTACACCTTC | CASSLTRDYGYTF
TRBJ2-5 | . | TRBV7-2 | TRBD1 | TGTGCCAGCAGCTTAGCGATCCCGACAGGGGGGACCCAAGAGACCCAGTACTTC | CASSLAIPTGGTQETQYF
TRBJ1-6 | . | TRBV13 | . | TGTGCCAGCAGCTTAGGGGACAGAGATTCACCCCTCCACTTT | CASSLGDRDSPLHF
TRBJ2-3 | . | TRBV6-2/TRBV6-3 | TRBD2 | TGTGCCAGCAACCCACATAGCGGGAGGTTGTTAACAGATACGCAGTATTTT | CASNPHSGRLLTDTQYF
TRBJ2-3 | once | TRBV11-2 | TRBD2 | TGTGCCAGCAGCGCGGGGGACTACCTAGATACGCAGTATTTT | CASSAGDYLDTQYF
TRBJ1-4 | . | TRBV3-1/TRBV3-2 | . | TGTGCCAGCAGCCAAGAAAGACTCGTGAGTGAAAAACTGTTTTTT | CASSQERLVSEKLFF
TRBJ2-7 | . | TRBV6-2/TRBV6-3 | . | TGTGCCAGCAGTTCGGAACGGAGCTCCGAGCAGTACTTC | CASSSERSSEQYF
TRBJ2-3 | once | TRBV4-1 | TRBD2 | TGCGCCAGCAGCCTTCTTTGGACTAGCGCCACAGATACGCAGTATTTT | CASSLLWTSATDTQYF
TRBJ2-1 | . | TRBV24-1 | TRBD2 | TGTGCCACCAGTGATCCTGCCCCTAGCGGGCACTACAATGAGCAGTTCTTC | CATSDPAPSGHYNEQFF
TRBJ2-2 | . | TRBV6-5 | . | TGTGCCAGTACAGGGTTAAGCACCGGGGAGCTGTTTTTT | CASTGLSTGELFF
TRBJ2-1 | . | TRBV4-3 | TRBD2 | TGCGCCAGCAGCCTCCTAGCGGGGGGGCCTGAGCAGTTCTTC | CASSLLAGGPEQFF
TRBJ1-1 | . | TRBV27 | TRBD1 | TGTGCCAGCAGTCCTAATTACGCCGGACAGGGGGGCTCTGAAGCTTTCTTT | CASSPNYAGQGGSEAFF
TRBJ1-2 | . | TRBV5-4 | . | TGTGCCAGCAGCTTGGGATCGGGGGGCTATGGCTACACCTTC | CASSLGSGGYGYTF
TRBJ1-2 | once | TRBV10-3 | . | TGTGCCATCAGTGAGCCCATCCAAGAGGCCTATGGCTACACCTTC | CAISEPIQEAYGYTF
TRBJ1-2 | . | TRBV7-9 | TRBD1 | TGTGCCAGCAGCCCGACCAGGACAGGGGAAGGCAACACCTTC | CASSPTRTGEGNTF
TRBJ1-1 | . | TRBV29-1 | . | TGCAGCGTTGTACCACAGCTGAACACTGAAGCTTTCTTT | CSVVPQLNTEAFF
TRBJ1-5 | once | TRBV28 | TRBD1 | TGTGCCAGCAGTTTCCGACAGGGGGTTCAGCCCCAGCATTTT | CASSFRQGVQPQHF
TRBJ1-1 | . | TRBV29-1 | . | TGCAGCGTGATGGCGGGGTCTTGGACTGAAGCTTTCTTT | CSVMAGSWTEAFF